This T cell receptor (beta chain) is from a study of blood T cell repertoires in COVID-19. Profiled with immunoSEQ multiplex PCR; TCRdb holds only in-frame clones, not every one. Of about 27,000 clones detected, around 90% appear once; the ten largest clones hold around 2.8%. This TCR came from a human donor in a cohort sampled during active COVID-19. The sequencing input was peripheral blood.

CDR3 loop: CAWSPRQGIQPQHF. The CDR3 DNA follows: TGTGCCTGGAGTCCCCGGCAGGGGATACAGCCCCAGCATTTT. V is TRBV30 and J is TRBJ1-5; perhaps TRBD1 as D (6 bases). This CDR3 is 14 amino acids long. Trimming shortened V by 2 bases and J by 7 bases, and 15 bases separated the two germline ends. Germline V gene data show CDR1 as GTSNPN and CDR2 as SVGIG (reference sequence).